The 10 T cell receptor beta chains presented below share a single source sample, sequenced in a study of graft-versus-host responses after intestinal transplantation. No antigen is known for these receptors. The assay was immunoSEQ multiplex PCR, and TCRdb's table has in-frame clones only and misses some. The sample holds fewer than 85,000 clones; over 75% are singletons and the top ten take 0.39%. Sequenced material: unstimulated CD4+ T cells sorted from spleen or lymph node cells, taken before transplant. The receptors were gathered from a human donor who was the organ donor for an intestinal transplant.

The chain couples TRBV7-9 to TRBJ2-7, with TRBD2 as a possible D gene (7 bases). The CDR3 has 15 residues. Per the germline V gene, CDR1 is SEHNR and CDR2 is FQNEAQ (reference sequence). The ends were cut back, 5 bases at V and 2 bases at J, with 16 bases in the middle. DNA for the CDR3: TGTGCCAGCAGCCCTGGGGGGGCCAAGCCCTACGAGCAGTACGTC. Protein sequence: CASSPGGAKPYEQYV.

The V and J genes are TRBV9 and TRBJ1-1; no clear D gene. Germline CDR1 and CDR2: SGDLS and YYNGEE. Trimming pared 4 bases from V and 0 bases from J, leaving 7 bases between. CDR3 length equals 13 residues. The CDR3 loop reads CASSPPVNTEAFF. CDR3 bases: TGTGCCAGCAGCCCCCCGGTGAACACTGAAGCTTTCTTT.

The V gene is TRBV15, the J gene TRBJ2-2; D is ambiguous. V gave up 6 bases and J gave up 0 bases, with 11 bases separating them. The CDR3 covers 15 residues. Germline V gives CDR1 LNHNV, CDR2 YYDKDF (reference sequence). The CDR3 sequence is CATRSYSANTGELFF. As DNA, the CDR3 is TGTGCCACCAGATCCTATTCCGCGAACACCGGGGAGCTGTTTTTT.

The chain combines TRBV27 with TRBJ1-4; D call uncertain. The CDR3 contains 15 residues. Looked up from germline, CDR1 is MNHEY and CDR2 is SMNVEV (reference sequence). The V and J ends lost 3 bases and 4 bases respectively, with 12 bases between them. Here the CDR3 DNA reads TGTGCCAGCAGTTTCTGGCCGTCGAATAATGAAAAACTGTTTTTT. Its protein product is CASSFWPSNNEKLFF. The full variable domain, in which reference TRBV27 and TRBJ1-4 provide the parts outside the CDR3, is EAQVTQNPRYLITVTGKKLTVTCSQNMNHEYMSWYRQDPGLGLRQIYYSMNVEVTDKGDVPEGYKVSRKEKRNFPLILESPSPNQTSLYFCASSFWPSNNEKLFFGSGTQLSVL.

This rearrangement joins TRBV7-3 to TRBJ2-1; maybe TRBD1 (5 bases). This CDR3 has 14 amino acids. The V end was cut by 4 bases, the J end by 9 bases, with 16 bases between. The germline gives CDR1 SGHTA, CDR2 FQGTGA. Here the CDR3 DNA reads TGTGCCAGCAGCTCCGACAGAGGAAGGTTTGAGCAGTTCTTC. Its translation is CASSSDRGRFEQFF.

The gene calls are TRBV14 and TRBJ1-5; 9 bases line up with TRBD1. The J segment lost 3 bases and the V segment lost 4 bases, leaving 1 base of the junction unmatched. Per germline, CDR1 SGHDN and CDR2 FVKESK. This CDR3 contains 14 residues. This CDR3 is CASSRTGANQPQHF. CDR3 coding DNA: TGTGCCAGCAGCCGGACAGGGGCCAATCAGCCCCAGCATTTT.

This clone has just a few counts. The V gene is TRBV28, the J gene TRBJ1-2, with D possibly matching TRBD1 (6 bases). The CDR3 loop spans 15 amino acids. The V gene's germline CDR1 is MDHEN and CDR2 SYDVKM. Trimming removed 6 bases from V and 5 bases from J, with 19 bases in between. Here the CDR3 DNA reads TGTGCCAGCAGAGCTAACAGGGTAGGAGGATATGGCTACACCTTC. Amino acids: CASRANRVGGYGYTF.

The chain recombines TRBV5-6 with TRBJ2-5; D not certain. The length of the CDR3 is 12 residues. Germline CDR1 is SGHDT and CDR2 is YYEEEE. Trimming pared 4 bases from V and 7 bases from J, leaving 11 bases between. CDR3 coding DNA: TGTGCCAGCAGCCCGGGTCCTCTGACCCAGTACTTC. Amino acid sequence: CASSPGPLTQYF.

This chain connects TRBV19 to TRBJ1-2; the D gene is possibly TRBD1 (6 bases). Trimming shortened V by 6 bases and J by 4 bases, and 18 bases separated the two germline ends. The CDR3 is 15 amino acids. In germline, CDR1 is LNHDA, CDR2 SQIVND (reference sequence). CDR3 sequence: CASSRDGGGSYGYTF. Here the CDR3 DNA reads TGTGCCAGTAGCCGTGACGGGGGCGGGAGCTATGGCTACACCTTC.

This clone appeared once. This chain connects TRBV6-6 to TRBJ1-5; 8 bases are shared with TRBD1. The junction had 10 bases not matched to a gene; V was cut back by 6 bases and J by 6 bases. The CDR3 covers 15 residues. Germline loops: CDR1 MNHNY, CDR2 SVGAGI (reference sequence). CDR3 residues: CASSRTTGVGQPQHF. CDR3 DNA sequence: TGTGCCAGCAGCCGAACGACAGGGGTGGGTCAGCCCCAGCATTTT.